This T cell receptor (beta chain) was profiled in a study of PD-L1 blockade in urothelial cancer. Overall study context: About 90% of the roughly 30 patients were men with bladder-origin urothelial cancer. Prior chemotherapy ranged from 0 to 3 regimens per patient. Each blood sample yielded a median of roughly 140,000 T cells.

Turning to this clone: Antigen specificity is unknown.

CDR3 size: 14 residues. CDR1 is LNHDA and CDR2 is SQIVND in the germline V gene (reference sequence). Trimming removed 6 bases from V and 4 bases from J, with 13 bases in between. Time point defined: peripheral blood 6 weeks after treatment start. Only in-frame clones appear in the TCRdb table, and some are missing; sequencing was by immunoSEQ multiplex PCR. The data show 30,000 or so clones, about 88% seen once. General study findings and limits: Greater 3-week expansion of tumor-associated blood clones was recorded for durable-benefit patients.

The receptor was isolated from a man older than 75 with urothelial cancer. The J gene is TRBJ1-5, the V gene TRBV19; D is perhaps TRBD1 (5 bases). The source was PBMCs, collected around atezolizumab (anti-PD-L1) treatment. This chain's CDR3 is CASSFRVGNQPQHF. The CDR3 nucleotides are TGTGCCAGTAGCTTCAGGGTAGGTAATCAGCCCCAGCATTTT.